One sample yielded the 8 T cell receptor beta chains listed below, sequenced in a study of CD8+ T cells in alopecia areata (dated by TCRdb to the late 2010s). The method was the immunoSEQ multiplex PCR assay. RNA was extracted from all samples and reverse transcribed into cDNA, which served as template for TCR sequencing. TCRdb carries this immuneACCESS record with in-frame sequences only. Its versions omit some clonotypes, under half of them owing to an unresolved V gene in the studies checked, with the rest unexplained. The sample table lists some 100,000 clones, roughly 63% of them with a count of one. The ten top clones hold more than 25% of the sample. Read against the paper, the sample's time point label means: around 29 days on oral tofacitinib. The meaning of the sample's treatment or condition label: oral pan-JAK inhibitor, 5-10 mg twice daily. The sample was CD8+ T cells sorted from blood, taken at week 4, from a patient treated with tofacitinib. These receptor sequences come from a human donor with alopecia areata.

This CDR3 reads CAWNWGGLTQETQYF. In DNA, the CDR3 is TGTGCCTGGAATTGGGGGGGTTTAACTCAAGAGACCCAGTACTTC. V is TRBV30 and J is TRBJ2-5, with 7 bases lining up with TRBD2. The J segment lost 2 bases and the V segment lost 4 bases, leaving 10 bases of the junction unmatched. CDR3 length: 15 amino acids. Germline assignment: CDR1 GTSNPN and CDR2 SVGIG (reference sequence).

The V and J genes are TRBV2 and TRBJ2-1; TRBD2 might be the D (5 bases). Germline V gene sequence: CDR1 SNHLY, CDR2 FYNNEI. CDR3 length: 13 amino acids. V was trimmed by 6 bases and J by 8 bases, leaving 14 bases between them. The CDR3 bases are TGTGCCAGCAGCTCCTATCTGGGAGATGAGCAGTTCTTC. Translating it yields CASSSYLGDEQFF.

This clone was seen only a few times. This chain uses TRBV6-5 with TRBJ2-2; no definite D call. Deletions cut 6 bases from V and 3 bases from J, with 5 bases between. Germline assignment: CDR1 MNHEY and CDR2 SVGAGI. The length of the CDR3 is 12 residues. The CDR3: CASRVYTGELFF. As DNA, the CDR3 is TGTGCCAGCAGAGTGTACACCGGGGAGCTGTTTTTT.

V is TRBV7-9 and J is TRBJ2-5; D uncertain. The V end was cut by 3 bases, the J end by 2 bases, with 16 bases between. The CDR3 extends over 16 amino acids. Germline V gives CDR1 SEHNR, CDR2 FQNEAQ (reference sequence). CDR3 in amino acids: CASSFFSSPTQETQYF. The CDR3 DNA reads TGTGCCAGCAGCTTCTTTAGTTCTCCCACGCAAGAGACCCAGTACTTC.

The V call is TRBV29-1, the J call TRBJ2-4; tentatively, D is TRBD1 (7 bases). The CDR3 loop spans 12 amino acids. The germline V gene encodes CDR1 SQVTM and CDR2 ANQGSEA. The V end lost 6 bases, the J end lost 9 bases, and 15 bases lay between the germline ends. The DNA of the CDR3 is TGCAGCGTCCCGACAGGGACTGGCATTCAGTACTTC. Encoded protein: CSVPTGTGIQYF.

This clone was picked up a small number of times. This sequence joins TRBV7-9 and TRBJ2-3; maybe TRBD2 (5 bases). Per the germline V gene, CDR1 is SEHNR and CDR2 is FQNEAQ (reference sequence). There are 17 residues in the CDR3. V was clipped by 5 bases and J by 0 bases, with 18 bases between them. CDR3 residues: CASSPRRAASSTDTQYF. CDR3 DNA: TGTGCCAGCAGCCCAAGGAGAGCGGCCTCTAGCACAGATACGCAGTATTTT.

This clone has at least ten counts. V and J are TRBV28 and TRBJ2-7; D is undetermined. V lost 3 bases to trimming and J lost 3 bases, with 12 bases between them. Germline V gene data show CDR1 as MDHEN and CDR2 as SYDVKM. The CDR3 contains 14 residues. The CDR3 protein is CASSFRQIGYEQYF. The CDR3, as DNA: TGTGCCAGCAGTTTCCGGCAGATTGGCTACGAGCAGTACTTC. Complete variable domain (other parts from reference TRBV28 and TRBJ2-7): DVKVTQSSRYLVKRTGEKVFLECVQDMDHENMFWYRQDPGLGLRLIYFSYDVKMKEKGDIPEGYSVSREKKERFSLILESASTNQTSMYLCASSFRQIGYEQYFGPGTRLTVT.

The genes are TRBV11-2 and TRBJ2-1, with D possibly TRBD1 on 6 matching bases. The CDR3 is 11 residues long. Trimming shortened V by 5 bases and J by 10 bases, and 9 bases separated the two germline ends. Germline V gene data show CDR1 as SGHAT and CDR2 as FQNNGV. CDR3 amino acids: CASSPGTEQFF. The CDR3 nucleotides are TGTGCCAGCAGCCCCGGGACAGAGCAGTTCTTC. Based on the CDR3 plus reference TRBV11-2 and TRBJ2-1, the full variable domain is EAGVAQSPRYKIIEKRQSVAFWCNPISGHATLYWYQQILGQGPKLLIQFQNNGVVDDSQLPKDRFSAERLKGVDSTLKIQPAKLEDSAVYLCASSPGTEQFFGPGTRLTVL.